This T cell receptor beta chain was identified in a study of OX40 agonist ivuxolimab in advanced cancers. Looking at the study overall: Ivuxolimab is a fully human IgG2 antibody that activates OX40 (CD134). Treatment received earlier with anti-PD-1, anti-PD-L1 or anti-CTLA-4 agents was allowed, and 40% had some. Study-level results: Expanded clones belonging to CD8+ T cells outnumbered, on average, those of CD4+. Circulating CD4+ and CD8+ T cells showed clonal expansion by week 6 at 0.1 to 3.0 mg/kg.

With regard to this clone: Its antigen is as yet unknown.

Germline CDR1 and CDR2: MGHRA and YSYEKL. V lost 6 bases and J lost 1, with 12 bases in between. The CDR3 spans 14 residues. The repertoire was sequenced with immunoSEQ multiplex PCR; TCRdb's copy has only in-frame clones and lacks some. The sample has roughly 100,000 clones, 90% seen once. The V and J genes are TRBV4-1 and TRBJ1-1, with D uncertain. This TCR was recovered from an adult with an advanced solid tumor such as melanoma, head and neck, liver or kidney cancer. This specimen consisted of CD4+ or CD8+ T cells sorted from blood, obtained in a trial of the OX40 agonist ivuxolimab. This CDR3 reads CASSHRLANTEAFF. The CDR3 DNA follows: TGCGCCAGCAGTCACAGATTAGCGAACACTGAAGCTTTCTTT.